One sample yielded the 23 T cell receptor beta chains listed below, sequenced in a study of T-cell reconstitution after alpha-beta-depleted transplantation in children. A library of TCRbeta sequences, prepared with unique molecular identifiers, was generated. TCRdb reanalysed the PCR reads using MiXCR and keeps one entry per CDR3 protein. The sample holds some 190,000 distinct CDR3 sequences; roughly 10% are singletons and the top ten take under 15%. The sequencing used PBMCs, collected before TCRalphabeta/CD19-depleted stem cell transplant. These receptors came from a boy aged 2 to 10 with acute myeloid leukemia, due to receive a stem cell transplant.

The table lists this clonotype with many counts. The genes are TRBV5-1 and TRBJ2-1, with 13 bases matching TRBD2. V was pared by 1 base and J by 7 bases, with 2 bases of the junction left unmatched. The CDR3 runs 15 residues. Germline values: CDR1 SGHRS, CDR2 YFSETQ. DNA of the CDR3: TGCGCCAGCAGCTTGACTAGCGGGGGGGAAAATGAGCAGTTCTTC. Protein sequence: CASSLTSGGENEQFF. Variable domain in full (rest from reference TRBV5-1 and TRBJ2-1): KAGVTQTPRYLIKTRGQQVTLSCSPISGHRSVSWYQQTPGQGLQFLFEYFSETQRNKGNFPGRFSGRQFSNSRSEMNVSTLELGDSALYLCASSLTSGGENEQFFGPGTRLTVL.

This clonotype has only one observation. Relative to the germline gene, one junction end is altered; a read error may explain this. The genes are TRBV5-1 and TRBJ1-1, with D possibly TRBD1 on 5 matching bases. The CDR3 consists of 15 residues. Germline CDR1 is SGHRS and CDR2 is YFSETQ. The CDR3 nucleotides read TGCGCCAACAGCTTAGACAGACAGTTTGCCTCTGAAGCTTTCTTT. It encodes CANSLDRQFASEAFF.

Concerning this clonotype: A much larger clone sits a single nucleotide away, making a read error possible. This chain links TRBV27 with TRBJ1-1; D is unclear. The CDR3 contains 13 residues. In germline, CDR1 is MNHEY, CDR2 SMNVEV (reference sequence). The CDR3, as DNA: TGTTCCAGCAGTTTAGCGGTAGGGCGTAAAGCTTTCTTT. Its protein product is CSSSLAVGRKAFF.

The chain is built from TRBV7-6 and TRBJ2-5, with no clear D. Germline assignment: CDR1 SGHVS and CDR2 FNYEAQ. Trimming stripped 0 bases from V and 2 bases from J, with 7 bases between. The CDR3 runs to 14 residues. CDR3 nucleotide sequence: TGTGCCAGCAGCTTAGCGGCTAGTCAAGAGACCCAGTACTTC. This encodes CASSLAASQETQYF.

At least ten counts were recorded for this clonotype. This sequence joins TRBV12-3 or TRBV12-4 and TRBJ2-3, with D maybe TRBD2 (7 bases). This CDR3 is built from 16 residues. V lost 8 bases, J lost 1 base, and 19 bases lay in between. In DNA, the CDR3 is TGTGCCAGCCGTCTGGGGGGGGCTCGGCGCACAGATACGCAGTATTTT. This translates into CASRLGGARRTDTQYF.

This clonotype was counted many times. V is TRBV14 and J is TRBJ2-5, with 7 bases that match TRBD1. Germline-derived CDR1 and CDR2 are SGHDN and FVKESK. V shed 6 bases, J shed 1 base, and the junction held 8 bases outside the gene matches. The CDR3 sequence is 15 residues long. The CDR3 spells CASSDRTGRQETQYF. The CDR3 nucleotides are TGTGCCAGCAGTGACCGGACAGGACGCCAAGAGACCCAGTACTTC.

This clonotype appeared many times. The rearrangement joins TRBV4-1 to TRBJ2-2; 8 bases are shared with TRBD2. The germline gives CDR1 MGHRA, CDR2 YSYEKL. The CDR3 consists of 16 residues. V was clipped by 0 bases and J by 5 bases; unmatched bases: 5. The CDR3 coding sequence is TGCGCCAGCAGCCAAGATTCGGGGGGGCGAACCGGGGAGCTGTTTTTT. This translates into CASSQDSGGRTGELFF.

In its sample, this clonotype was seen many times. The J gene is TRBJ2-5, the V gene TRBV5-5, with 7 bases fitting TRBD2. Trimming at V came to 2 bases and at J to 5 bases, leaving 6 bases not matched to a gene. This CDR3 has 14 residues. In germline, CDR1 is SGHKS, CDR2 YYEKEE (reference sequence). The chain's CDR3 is CASSFPGGWETQYF. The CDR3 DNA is TGTGCCAGCAGCTTCCCCGGGGGGTGGGAGACCCAGTACTTC.

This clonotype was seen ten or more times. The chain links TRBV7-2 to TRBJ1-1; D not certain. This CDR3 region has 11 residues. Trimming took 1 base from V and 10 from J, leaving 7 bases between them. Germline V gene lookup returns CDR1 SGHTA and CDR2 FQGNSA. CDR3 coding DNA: TGTGCCAGCAGCTTAGGGGCTACAGCTTTCTTT. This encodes CASSLGATAFF.

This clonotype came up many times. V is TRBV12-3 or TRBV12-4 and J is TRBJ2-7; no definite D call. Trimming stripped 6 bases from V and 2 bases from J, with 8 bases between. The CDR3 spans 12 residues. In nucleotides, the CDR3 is TGTGCCAGCAGCCTGGACCCCTACGAGCAGTACTTC. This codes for CASSLDPYEQYF.

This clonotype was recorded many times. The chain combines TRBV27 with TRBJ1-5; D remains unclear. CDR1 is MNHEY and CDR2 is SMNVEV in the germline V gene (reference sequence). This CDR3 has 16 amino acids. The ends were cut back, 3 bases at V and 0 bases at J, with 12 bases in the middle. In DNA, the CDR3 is TGTGCCAGCAGTTTGGCTGATCGGTATAGCAATCAGCCCCAGCATTTT. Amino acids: CASSLADRYSNQPQHF.

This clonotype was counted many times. The CDR3 region is CASRRGLTDTQYF. The CDR3 region has the DNA TGTGCCAGCAGGCGGGGACTAACAGATACGCAGTATTTT. The genes are TRBV7-2 and TRBJ2-3, with 7 bases fitting TRBD2. Germline V CDR1 and CDR2: SGHTA, FQGNSA. The CDR3 is made up of 13 amino acids. J gave up 3 bases and V 6 bases, and 3 bases lay outside the gene matches.

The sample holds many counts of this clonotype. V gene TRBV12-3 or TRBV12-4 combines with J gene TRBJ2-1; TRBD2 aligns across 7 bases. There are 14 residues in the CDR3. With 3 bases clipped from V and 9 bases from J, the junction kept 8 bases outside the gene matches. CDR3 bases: TGTGCCAGCAGTTTGGATGGGAGGGCCGGTGAGCAGTTCTTC. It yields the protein CASSLDGRAGEQFF.

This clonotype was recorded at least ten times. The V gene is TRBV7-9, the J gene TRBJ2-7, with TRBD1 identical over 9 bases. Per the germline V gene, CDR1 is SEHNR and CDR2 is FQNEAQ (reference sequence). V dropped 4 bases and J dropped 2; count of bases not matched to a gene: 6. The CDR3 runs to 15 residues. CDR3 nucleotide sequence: TGTGCCAGCAGCTCCCCCCGGGACAGGGCCTACGAGCAGTACTTC. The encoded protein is CASSSPRDRAYEQYF.

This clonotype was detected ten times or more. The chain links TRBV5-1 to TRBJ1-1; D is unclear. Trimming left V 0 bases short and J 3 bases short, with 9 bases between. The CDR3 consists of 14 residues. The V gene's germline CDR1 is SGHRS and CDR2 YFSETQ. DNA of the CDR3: TGCGCCAGCAGCTTGGAGGGCAGTTACACTGAAGCTTTCTTT. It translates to CASSLEGSYTEAFF. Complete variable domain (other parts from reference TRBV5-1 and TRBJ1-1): KAGVTQTPRYLIKTRGQQVTLSCSPISGHRSVSWYQQTPGQGLQFLFEYFSETQRNKGNFPGRFSGRQFSNSRSEMNVSTLELGDSALYLCASSLEGSYTEAFFGQGTRLTVV.

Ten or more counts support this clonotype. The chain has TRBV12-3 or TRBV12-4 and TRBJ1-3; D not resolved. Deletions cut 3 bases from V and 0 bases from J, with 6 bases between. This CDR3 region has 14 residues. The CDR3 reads CASSFGSSGNTIYF. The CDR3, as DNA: TGTGCCAGCAGTTTTGGTAGCTCTGGAAACACCATATATTTT.

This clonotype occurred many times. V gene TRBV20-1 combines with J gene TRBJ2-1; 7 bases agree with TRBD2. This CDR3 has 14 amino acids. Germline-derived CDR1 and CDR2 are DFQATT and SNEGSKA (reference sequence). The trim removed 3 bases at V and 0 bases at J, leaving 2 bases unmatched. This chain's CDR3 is CSASGGSSYNEQFF. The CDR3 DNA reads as TGCAGTGCTAGCGGGGGGAGCTCCTACAATGAGCAGTTCTTC.

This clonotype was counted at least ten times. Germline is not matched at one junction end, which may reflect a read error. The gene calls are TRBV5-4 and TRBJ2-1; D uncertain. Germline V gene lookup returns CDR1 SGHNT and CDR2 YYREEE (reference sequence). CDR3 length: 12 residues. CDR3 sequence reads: CASILVGVEQFF. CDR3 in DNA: TGTGCCAGCATCTTGGTCGGCGTTGAGCAGTTCTTC.

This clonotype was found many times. As DNA, the CDR3 is TGTGCCATCAGTGAAGGGGGGCGTGACGAGCAGTACGTC. Translating gives CAISEGGRDEQYV. The rearrangement uses TRBV10-3 and TRBJ2-7; D is possibly TRBD1 or TRBD2 (6 bases each). The CDR3 sequence is 13 residues long. Germline loops: CDR1 ENHRY, CDR2 SYGVKD. V lost 3 bases and J 5 bases, leaving 11 bases between the germline ends.

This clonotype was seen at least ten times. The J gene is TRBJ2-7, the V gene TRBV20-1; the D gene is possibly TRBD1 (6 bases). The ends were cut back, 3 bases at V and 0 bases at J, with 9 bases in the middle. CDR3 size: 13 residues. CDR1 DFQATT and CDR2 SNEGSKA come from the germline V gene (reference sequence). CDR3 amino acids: CSASRDISYEQYF. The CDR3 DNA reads TGCAGTGCTAGCCGGGACATCTCCTACGAGCAGTACTTC.

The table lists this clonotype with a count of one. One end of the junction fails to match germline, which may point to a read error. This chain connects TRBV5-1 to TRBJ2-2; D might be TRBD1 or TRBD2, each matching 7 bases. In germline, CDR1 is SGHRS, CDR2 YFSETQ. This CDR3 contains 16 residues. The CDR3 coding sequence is TGCGTCAGCAGCTACACAGGGGACGGGAGGACCGGGGAGCTGTTTTTT. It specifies CVSSYTGDGRTGELFF.

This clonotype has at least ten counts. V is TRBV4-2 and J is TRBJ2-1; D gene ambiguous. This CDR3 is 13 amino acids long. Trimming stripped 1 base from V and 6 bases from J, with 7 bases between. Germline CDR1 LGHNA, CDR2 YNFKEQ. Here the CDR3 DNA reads TGTGCCAGCAGCCAAGCTTACAGCAATGAGCAGTTCTTC. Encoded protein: CASSQAYSNEQFF.

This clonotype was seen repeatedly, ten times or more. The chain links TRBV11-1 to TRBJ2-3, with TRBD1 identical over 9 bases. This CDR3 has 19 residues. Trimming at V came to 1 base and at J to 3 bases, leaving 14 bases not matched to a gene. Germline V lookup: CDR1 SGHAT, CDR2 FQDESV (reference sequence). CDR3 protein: CASSLVRDRDIAGTDTQYF. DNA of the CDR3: TGTGCCAGCAGCTTAGTTCGGGACAGGGACATCGCTGGGACAGATACGCAGTATTTT.